This T cell receptor (beta chain) was observed in a study of CD8+ T cells in alopecia areata. Germline lookup yields CDR1 MDHEN and CDR2 SYDVKM. V lost 5 bases, J lost 1 base, and 12 bases lay in between. CDR3 length: 14 residues. The authors sorted CD4+ and CD8+ T cells from PBMCs. After isolation, RNA underwent reverse transcription to generate cDNA as the sequencing template. Using immunoSEQ multiplex PCR, the repertoire was profiled, and TCRdb retains in-frame clones only, with some absent. The sample shows around 69,000 clones, roughly 61% of them seen only once. This clone was detected a few times. Its antigen is not identified. Study conclusions and caveats: Scalp sequencing captures resident alphabeta T cells of normal skin too.

This TCR derives from a human donor with alopecia areata. Sequenced material: CD8+ T cells sorted from blood, taken at week 0. V usage is TRBV28 and J usage is TRBJ2-7, with D possibly TRBD1 on 6 matching bases. Here the CDR3 reads CASSRRTESYEQYF. The CDR3 nucleotides are TGTGCCAGCAGTCGGAGGACAGAATCCTACGAGCAGTACTTC.